This TCR beta chain was recovered during a study of cytomegalovirus exposure and HLA in healthy donors (dated by TCRdb to 2016 to 2017). Study-level background: An earlier analysis of 587 of the donors reported 250 to 350 Gb of sequence data and some 120 million unique TCR beta sequences from 190 million or so T cells. An early release covering roughly 640 HLA-typed donors comprised roughly 300 gigabases of sequencing data and approximately 85 million unique TCR sequences. Of the 300 to 450 genotyped donors, 75% to 85% were placed in the genetic ancestry cluster associated with self-reported Caucasian donors. The aim of the study was to test whether cataloging public T cell receptors could identify signatures of past pathogen exposure. The T cell repertoires of 666 subjects were profiled by immunosequencing and related to cytomegalovirus serostatus. Along with the approximately 650-subject first cohort, a separate validation cohort of over 90 different subjects was used. To predict cytomegalovirus infection status, the study combined high-throughput TCR immunosequencing, statistical association of individual TCRs with disease status, and machine learning. A later analysis re-examined previously published TCR beta repertoires from about 670 donors and added high-resolution HLA genotyping to investigate patterns of TCR occurrence. Rather than using new phenotypic data, the later analysis identified candidate immune exposures from TCR beta sequences and from how often those sequences occurred across donors. In an earlier analysis of more than 550 of the donors, high-throughput TCR beta sequencing was used to judge whether each TCR beta V gene segment behaved as functional or pseudogenic. Donor age, sex, ethnicity and CMV serostatus were collected together with the repertoire data. Genome-wide SNP genotypes for about 60% of the roughly 700 donors were used in a later genetic analysis, which treated that subset as a discovery cohort. All discovery cohort repertoires had been generated on a single sequencing platform. Class I and class II HLA loci were covered by the typing at four-digit resolution. The number of donors typed differed by locus, with about 629-640 for A, B, C, DRB1 and DQB1, over 500 for DQA1, 600 to 610 for DPA1, and 472 for DPB1. About five DR-DQ haplotypes were treated as single units for association and clustering because of strong linkage in the cohort. Among a few hundred genotyped donors of the cohort, an average of 235,054 unique TCR beta nucleotide sequences were sequenced per donor, about a sixth of them non-productive. Results the study describes overall, beyond this receptor: In the study, 150 to 200 TCR beta chains were listed as associated with cytomegalovirus. According to a later analysis, TCR association rates differed among HLA loci, with DRB1 alleles showing the most associated TCRs and HLA-C alleles showing the fewest. According to a later analysis, parvovirus B19, influenza, CMV and Epstein-Barr virus appeared linked to several top co-occurrence clusters. CMV serostatus was the only immune exposure information available for the cohort. HLA typing was unavailable for some donors at each locus, so association tests used only the typed subset. An association between a missense DCLRE1C variant and V-gene and J-gene trimming of TCR beta chains was found in a later genetic analysis and replicated in an independent cohort. An earlier analysis of approximately 570 of the donors showed that most TCR beta V segments appeared in productive rearrangements either about 87% or about 30% of the time, which broadly matched IMGT annotations. When HLA alleles, especially DR and DQ, strongly co-occurred, TCR associations were difficult to assign to individual alleles. The authors suggested that the approach could potentially be extended to other disease states and immunological phenotypes. Sequencing depth was assumed to be roughly uniform across donors in the presence/absence analyses, though that assumption may not hold. Because counts were too low, 15 to 20 rarely observed V segments, including chromosome 9 orphons, were excluded from the earlier analysis of 587 of the donors. In a later analysis, HLA-associated TCR beta chains were found to be more clonally expanded and to have lower generation probabilities than equally common non-associated chains. According to a later genetic analysis, donors in an Asian-associated ancestry cluster had fewer N-insertions in productive TCRs than the roughly 660-donor mean. At a false discovery rate of 0.05, a later analysis linked about 16,000 TCR beta sequences to specific HLA alleles. Most TCR sequences were observed very rarely across donors, whereas some public TCRs were present in many individuals. The cohort was sequenced for TCR beta chains only, and without alpha or paired-chain data the features that could be detected were limited. Correlated functional status among segregating V segments might reflect linkage disequilibrium, but an unknown experimental factor could not be ruled out. In vitro tests confirmed that a few of the cytomegalovirus-associated TCR beta chains recognize cytomegalovirus antigens. A cluster of highly shared sequence variants was judged likely to represent a technical artifact of the sequencing pipeline. Some IMGT-functional V segments, including TRBV6-2 and TRBV6-3, could not be told apart with the 87-base-pair reads, so those segments were excluded. Cytomegalovirus status was reported to be diagnosed by the classifier with high specificity and sensitivity in both the original and validation cohorts. A further reported finding was that TCR beta sequences accurately predicted the HLA-A and HLA-B alleles for most subjects in the first cohort. According to a later analysis, most CMV-associated TCR beta chains appeared to be HLA-restricted, and the HLA associations seemed to be driven largely by CMV exposure.

The cohort comprised fewer than 750 healthy bone marrow donors. At the time of sampling, all cohort members were nominally healthy, though unrecorded immune exposures were likely present. The donor was CMV seropositive and belonged to the group of 250 to 300 seropositive cohort members. Each donor provided a peripheral blood sample, and peripheral blood mononuclear cells were used for TCR beta sequencing. The Qiagen DNeasy Blood Extraction Kit was used to extract genomic DNA from the blood cell samples. This clone was counted a few times. Its antigen has not been determined. Per-base qualities were not stored, and no clone one base away is much larger. Based on the germline V gene, the CDR1 and CDR2 sequences are SGHRS and YFSETQ. At the junction V is shortened by 2 bases and J by 4 bases; bases outside the gene matches: 12. Reading from cysteine to phenylalanine, the CDR3 counts 18 amino acids. Solely the CDR3 DNA is kept, with 54 bases framed from the first base.

Library construction relied on the immunoSEQ multiplex PCR assay. The multiplex PCR relied on a mix of 60 forward primers for TCR Vbeta segments and 13 reverse primers for TCR Jbeta segments. Amplification of the CDR3 region of rearranged TCR beta genes was performed with a multiplex PCR assay on genomic DNA. The Illumina HiSeq System was used to sequence the amplified TCR beta libraries as 87-base-pair reads. For the original study's pipeline: In a later analysis, 80 million or so unique TCR beta chains were counted across the 500 to 850 repertoires, and some 10 million of these chains were shared by at least two donors. To remove PCR and sequencing errors, raw reads were error-corrected and collapsed into unique sequences using a nearest-neighbor algorithm that merged closely related sequences. V, D and J gene segments were assigned by aligning CDR3 sequences to IMGT reference sequences. For a sequence to be retained, a match of at least six nucleotides to both a V gene segment and a J gene segment was required. Rearrangements were classified as productive when the CDR3 lacked stop codons and remained in frame with V and J, and all other rearrangements were classified as non-productive. Following IMGT convention, CDR3 was defined as the stretch from the second conserved V-encoded cysteine to the conserved J-encoded phenylalanine. In an earlier analysis of roughly 610 of the donors, sequences lacking an unambiguous match to a single V gene segment were excluded. In an earlier analysis of some 590 of the donors, V segments were called functional above 56.7% productive rearrangements and were called segregating when the between-donor standard deviation exceeded 5%. A statistical classification framework was built for diagnosing cytomegalovirus status from the catalog of TCR beta chain sequences. V and J gene assignment, in a later analysis, came from comparing TCR nucleotide sequences with IMGT/GENE-DB human TR gene sequences. The TCRdist pipeline was used in a later analysis to assign CDR3 sequences and most-parsimonious VDJ recombination scenarios. In a later analysis, each TCR beta chain was defined by its CDR3 amino acid sequence together with its V-gene family, and reads lacking a unique V-gene family were excluded. To address suspected cross-contamination and a sequencing artifact, a later analysis removed approximately 590 highly shared, low-generation-probability nucleotide sequences. A later analysis calculated a clonal expansion index for each public chain from normalized within-repertoire ranks of inferred template counts. Generation probabilities in a later analysis came from a VDJ recombination model fitted to out-of-frame rearrangements, and those results were checked against IGoR. A later analysis scored TCR-TCR, TCR-HLA and TCR-CMV co-occurrence with hypergeometric tests, applying a repertoire-size bias correction to TCR pairs. False discovery rates were estimated in a later analysis by permuting HLA or CMV assignments 20 times. A later analysis grouped co-occurring TCRs with DBSCAN, adding TCRdist sequence similarity when clustering within HLA-allele-positive subsets. Repertoires with fewer than 30,000 or more than 120,000 public chains were left out of co-occurrence clustering, as were roughly five repertoires with anomalous nucleotide sharing. This immuneACCESS table, as held by TCRdb, lists in-frame sequences with V and J called but not all clones. Of the missing ones, under half trace to an unresolved V gene in checked studies; the others have no known cause. The V and J calls and clone size were taken over from that table, and D and trimming were inferred from the DNA. The sample contains roughly 65,000 clones, approximately 64% of them found a single time. The top ten clonotypes cover about 17% of the sample.

The receptor comes from a man in his forties or fifties in good health and CMV-seropositive. The rearranged chain carries TRBV5-1 and TRBJ2-5; 12 bases in the middle match TRBD2. Sequencing was performed on PBMCs. The sequenced DNA is TGCGCCAGCAGCTTCCAGACTAGCGGGGGACTAGTAGCAGAGACCCAGTACTTC. It translates to CASSFQTSGGLVAETQYF. When the CDR3 is completed using the reference TRBV5-1 and TRBJ2-5 genes on either side, the full variable domain is KAGVTQTPRYLIKTRGQQVTLSCSPISGHRSVSWYQQTPGQGLQFLFEYFSETQRNKGNFPGRFSGRQFSNSRSEMNVSTLELGDSALYLCASSFQTSGGLVAETQYFGPGTRLLVL.